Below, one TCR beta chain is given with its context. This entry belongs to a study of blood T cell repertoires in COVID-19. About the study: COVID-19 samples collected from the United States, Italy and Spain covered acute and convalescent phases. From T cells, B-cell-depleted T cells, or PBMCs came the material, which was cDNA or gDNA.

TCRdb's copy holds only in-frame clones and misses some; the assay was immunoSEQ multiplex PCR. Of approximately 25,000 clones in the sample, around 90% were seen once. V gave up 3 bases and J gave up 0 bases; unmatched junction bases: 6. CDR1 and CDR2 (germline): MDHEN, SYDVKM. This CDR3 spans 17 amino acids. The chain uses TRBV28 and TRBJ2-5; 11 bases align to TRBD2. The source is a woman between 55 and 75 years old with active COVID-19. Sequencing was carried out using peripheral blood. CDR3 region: CASSFFQGLADQETQYF. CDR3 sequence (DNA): TGTGCCAGCAGTTTTTTCCAGGGACTAGCGGACCAAGAGACCCAGTACTTC.